This T cell receptor beta chain was identified in a study of blood T cells in healthy people across ages. Primed by a sample-barcoded 5' primer and a J-beta primer mix, a second PCR proceeded for roughly 6 to 12 cycles. Every cDNA molecule carried a tag from a template-switch adaptor bearing 12 random nucleotides. MiXCR was run by TCRdb on the 5' RACE reads, yielding one entry per CDR3 protein. The table lists 850,000 to 1,000,000 distinct CDR3 sequences, around 54% of them singletons, with 20% to 25% in the top ten. The CDR3 length is 15 residues. Germline-derived CDR1 and CDR2 are SNHLY and FYNNEI. V was pared by 3 bases and J by 5 bases, with 16 bases between. Per-sample PBMC isolation yielded at least 6 million cells.

The clonotype was recovered from a woman aged 60-75 years in good health. Material: blood. This rearrangement joins TRBV2 to TRBJ2-5, with D possibly matching TRBD1 (6 bases). CDR3 in amino acids: CASSDPRGIGETQYF. Written as DNA, the CDR3 is TGTGCCAGCAGTGATCCCAGGGGTATTGGGGAGACCCAGTACTTC.